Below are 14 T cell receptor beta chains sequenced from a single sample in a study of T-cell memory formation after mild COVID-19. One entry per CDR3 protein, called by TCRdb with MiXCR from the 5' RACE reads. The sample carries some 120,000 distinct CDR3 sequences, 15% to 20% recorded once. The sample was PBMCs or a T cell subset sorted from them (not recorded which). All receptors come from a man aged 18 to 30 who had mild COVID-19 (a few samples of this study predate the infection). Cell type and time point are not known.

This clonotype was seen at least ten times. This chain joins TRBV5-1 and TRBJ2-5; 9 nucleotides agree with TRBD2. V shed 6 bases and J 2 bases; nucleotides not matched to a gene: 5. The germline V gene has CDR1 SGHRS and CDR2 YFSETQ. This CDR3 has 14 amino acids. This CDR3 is CASTRLADQETQYF. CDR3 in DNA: TGCGCCAGCACCAGACTAGCGGATCAAGAGACCCAGTACTTC. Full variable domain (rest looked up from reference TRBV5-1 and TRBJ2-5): KAGVTQTPRYLIKTRGQQVTLSCSPISGHRSVSWYQQTPGQGLQFLFEYFSETQRNKGNFPGRFSGRQFSNSRSEMNVSTLELGDSALYLCASTRLADQETQYFGPGTRLLVL.

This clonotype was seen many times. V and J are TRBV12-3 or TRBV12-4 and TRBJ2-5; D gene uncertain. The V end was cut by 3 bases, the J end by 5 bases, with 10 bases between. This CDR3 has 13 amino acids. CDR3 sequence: CASSFGLGETQYF. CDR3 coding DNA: TGTGCCAGCAGTTTTGGGTTAGGGGAGACCCAGTACTTC.

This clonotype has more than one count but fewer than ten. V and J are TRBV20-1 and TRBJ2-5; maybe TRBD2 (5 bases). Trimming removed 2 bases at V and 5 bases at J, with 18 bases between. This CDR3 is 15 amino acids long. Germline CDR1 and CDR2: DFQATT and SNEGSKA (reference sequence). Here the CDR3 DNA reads TGCAGTGCTAGATCTCCGGGGAGCTTGGGGGAGACCCAGTACTTC. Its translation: CSARSPGSLGETQYF.

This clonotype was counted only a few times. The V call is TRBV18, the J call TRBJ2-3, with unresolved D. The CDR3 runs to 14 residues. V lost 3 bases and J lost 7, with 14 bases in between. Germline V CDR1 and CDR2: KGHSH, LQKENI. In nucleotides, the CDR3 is TGTGCCAGCTCACCTTCGGGCTCCCGGTATACGCAGTATTTT. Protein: CASSPSGSRYTQYF.

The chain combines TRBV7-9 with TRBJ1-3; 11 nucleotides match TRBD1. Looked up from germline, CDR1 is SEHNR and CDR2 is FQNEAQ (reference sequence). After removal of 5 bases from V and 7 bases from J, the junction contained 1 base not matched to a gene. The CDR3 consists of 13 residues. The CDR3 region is CASSRTGGNTIYF. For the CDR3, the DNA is TGTGCCAGCAGCCGGACAGGGGGCAACACCATATATTTT.

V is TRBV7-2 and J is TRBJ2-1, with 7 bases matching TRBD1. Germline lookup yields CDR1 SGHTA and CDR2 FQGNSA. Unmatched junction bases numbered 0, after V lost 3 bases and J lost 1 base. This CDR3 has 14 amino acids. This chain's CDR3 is CASSLGQSYNEQFF. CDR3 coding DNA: TGTGCCAGCAGCTTGGGACAGTCCTACAATGAGCAGTTCTTC. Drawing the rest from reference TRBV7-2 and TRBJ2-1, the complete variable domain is GAGVSQSPSNKVTEKGKDVELRCDPISGHTALYWYRQSLGQGLEFLIYFQGNSAPDKSGLPSDRFSAERTGGSVSTLTIQRTQQEDSAVYLCASSLGQSYNEQFFGPGTRLTVL.

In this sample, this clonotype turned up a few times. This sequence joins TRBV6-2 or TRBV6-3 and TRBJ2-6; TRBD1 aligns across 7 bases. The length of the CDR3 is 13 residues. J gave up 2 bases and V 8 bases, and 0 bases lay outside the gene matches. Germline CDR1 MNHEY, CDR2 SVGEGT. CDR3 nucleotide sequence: TGTGCCAGCGGGACAGCTGGGGCCAACGTCCTGACTTTC. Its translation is CASGTAGANVLTF.

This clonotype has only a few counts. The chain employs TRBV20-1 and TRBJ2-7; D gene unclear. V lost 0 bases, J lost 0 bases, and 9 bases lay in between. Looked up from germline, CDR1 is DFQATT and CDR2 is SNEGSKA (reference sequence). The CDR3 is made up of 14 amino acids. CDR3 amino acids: CSAREALNSYEQYV. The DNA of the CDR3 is TGCAGTGCTAGAGAAGCACTTAACTCCTACGAGCAGTACGTC.

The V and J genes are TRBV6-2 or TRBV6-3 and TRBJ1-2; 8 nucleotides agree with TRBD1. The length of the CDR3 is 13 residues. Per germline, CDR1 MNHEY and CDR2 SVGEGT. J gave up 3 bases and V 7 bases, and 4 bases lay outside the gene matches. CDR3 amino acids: CASTQGADYGYTF. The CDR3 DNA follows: TGTGCCAGCACTCAGGGGGCCGACTATGGCTACACCTTC.

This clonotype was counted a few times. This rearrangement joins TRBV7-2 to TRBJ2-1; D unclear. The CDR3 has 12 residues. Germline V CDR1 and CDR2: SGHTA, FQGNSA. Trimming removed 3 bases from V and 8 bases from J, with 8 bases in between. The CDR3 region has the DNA TGTGCCAGCAGCTTGGCCCTGGATGAGCAGTTCTTC. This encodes CASSLALDEQFF.

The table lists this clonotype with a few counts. Here the CDR3 reads CASSAISKGTQYF. CDR3 bases: TGTGCCAGCTCTGCTATTTCCAAGGGTACGCAGTATTTT. This chain connects TRBV11-2 to TRBJ2-3; unclear D gene. CDR3 size: 13 residues. The ends were cut back, 8 bases at V and 8 bases at J, with 17 bases in the middle. The germline V gene has CDR1 SGHAT and CDR2 FQNNGV.

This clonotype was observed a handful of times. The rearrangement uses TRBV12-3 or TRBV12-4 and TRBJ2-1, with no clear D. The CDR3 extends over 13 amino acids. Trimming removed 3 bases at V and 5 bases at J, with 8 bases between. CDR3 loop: CASSFGRNNEQFF. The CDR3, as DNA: TGTGCCAGCAGTTTCGGACGGAACAATGAGCAGTTCTTC.

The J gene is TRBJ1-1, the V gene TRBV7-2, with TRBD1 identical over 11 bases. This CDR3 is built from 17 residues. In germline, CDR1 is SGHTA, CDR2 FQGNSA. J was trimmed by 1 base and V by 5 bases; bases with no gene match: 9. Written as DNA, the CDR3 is TGTGCCAGCAGCGGACAGGGGGCTCAGCGAGGGAACACTGAAGCTTTCTTT. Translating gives CASSGQGAQRGNTEAFF.

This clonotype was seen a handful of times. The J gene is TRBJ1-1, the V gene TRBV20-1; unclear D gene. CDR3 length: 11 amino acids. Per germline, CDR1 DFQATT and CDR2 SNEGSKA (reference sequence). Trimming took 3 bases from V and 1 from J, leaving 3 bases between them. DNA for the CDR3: TGCAGTGCTAGTCAGAACACTGAAGCTTTCTTT. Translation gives CSASQNTEAFF.